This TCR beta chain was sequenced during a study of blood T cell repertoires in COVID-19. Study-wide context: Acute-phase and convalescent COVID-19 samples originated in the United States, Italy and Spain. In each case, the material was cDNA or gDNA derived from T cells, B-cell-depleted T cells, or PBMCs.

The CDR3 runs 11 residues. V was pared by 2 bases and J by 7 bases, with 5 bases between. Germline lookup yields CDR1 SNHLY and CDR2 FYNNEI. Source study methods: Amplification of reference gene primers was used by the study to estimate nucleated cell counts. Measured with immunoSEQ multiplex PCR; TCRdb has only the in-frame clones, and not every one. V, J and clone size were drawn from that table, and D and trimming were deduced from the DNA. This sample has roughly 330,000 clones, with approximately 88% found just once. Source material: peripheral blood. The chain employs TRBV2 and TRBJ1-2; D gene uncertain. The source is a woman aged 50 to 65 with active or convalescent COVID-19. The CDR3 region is CASSESRGYTF. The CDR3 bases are TGTGCCAGCAGTGAATCGCGTGGCTACACCTTC.